This T cell receptor beta chain was sequenced for a study of cytomegalovirus exposure and HLA in healthy donors. Turning to the study itself: Early release data held 85 million or so unique TCRs from HLA-typed donors. Genotyping showed roughly 83% of 350 to 400 donors falling in the Caucasian-associated ancestry cluster.

Looked up from germline, CDR1 is MDHEN and CDR2 is SYDVKM. V lost 4 bases and J lost 0, with 13 bases in between. The length of the CDR3 is 16 residues. PCR primers comprised 60 Vbeta and 13 Jbeta primers. Libraries were prepared by immunoSEQ multiplex PCR; TCRdb keeps only in-frame clonotypes and omits some of them. Of approximately 160,000 clones in the sample, 60% to 80% were seen once. The sequence came from a male donor in good health and CMV-seronegative. This sequence joins TRBV28 and TRBJ2-4, with D hard to call. Sequenced input: PBMCs. CDR3 sequence: CASSSSGDLAKNIQYF. DNA for the CDR3: TGTGCCAGCAGTTCCTCAGGCGACCTAGCCAAAAACATTCAGTACTTC.